A selection of T cell receptor beta chains follows, all from one sample in a study of Ad26.COV2.S vaccination and SARS-CoV-2 variants. TCRdb keeps only in-frame clones here, not all; method: immunoSEQ multiplex PCR. The data hold about 350,000 clones, with around 84% observed a single time. The source was peripheral blood, collected in a trial of Ad26.COV2.S vaccine versus placebo. The receptors originated from a person between 18 and 65 years old who received the Ad26.COV2.S COVID-19 vaccine or a placebo. CDR3s include the opening cysteine and the closing phenylalanine or tryptophan. The D gene is left open where the match is weak. Some rows have no size entry. The others give once, few or many, or a class for an expanded clone.

clone_size: NA; v_call: TRBV27; d_call: TRBD2; j_call: TRBJ2-4; cdr3_nt: TGTGCCAGCAGCGAACTAGCGGGGGGAGGGAACATTCAGTACTTC; cdr3_aa: CASSELAGGGNIQYF
clone_size: once; v_call: TRBV24-1; d_call: TRBD1; j_call: TRBJ1-5; cdr3_nt: TGTGCCACCAGTGACCGAGATGGGACAGGGGATCAGCCCCAGCATTTT; cdr3_aa: CATSDRDGTGDQPQHF
clone_size: NA; v_call: TRBV6-5; d_call: NA; j_call: TRBJ2-1; cdr3_nt: TGTGCCAGCAGACGACTTCGGGGGCTCTATGAGCAGTTCTTC; cdr3_aa: CASRRLRGLYEQFF
clone_size: NA; v_call: TRBV11-3; d_call: NA; j_call: TRBJ2-2; cdr3_nt: TGTGCCAGCAGCTTAGATCTGGGTTGGGGTAACGGGGAGCTGTTTTTT; cdr3_aa: CASSLDLGWGNGELFF
clone_size: once; v_call: TRBV7-9; d_call: NA; j_call: TRBJ2-7; cdr3_nt: TGTGCCAGCAGCCCGGAGCAGGGCGCATCCTACGAGCAGTACTTC; cdr3_aa: CASSPEQGASYEQYF
clone_size: NA; v_call: TRBV5-1; d_call: TRBD1; j_call: TRBJ1-2; cdr3_nt: TGCGCCAGCAGCTTGGACGCGACAGGGGACTATGGCTACACCTTC; cdr3_aa: CASSLDATGDYGYTF
clone_size: once; v_call: TRBV27; d_call: TRBD1; j_call: TRBJ1-4; cdr3_nt: TGTGCCAGCAGTCCACGGGACAGGGGGCGATTAAATGAAAAACTGTTTTTT; cdr3_aa: CASSPRDRGRLNEKLFF
clone_size: few; v_call: TRBV5-4; d_call: NA; j_call: TRBJ2-5; cdr3_nt: TGTGCCAGCAGCGGGAGGCTATCGGGGGAGACCCAGTACTTC; cdr3_aa: CASSGRLSGETQYF
clone_size: NA; v_call: TRBV11-2; d_call: NA; j_call: TRBJ1-1; cdr3_nt: TGTGCCAGCAGCTTACTCAACACTGAAGCTTTCTTT; cdr3_aa: CASSLLNTEAFF
clone_size: once; v_call: TRBV6-2/TRBV6-3; d_call: NA; j_call: TRBJ1-1; cdr3_nt: TGTGCCAGCAGTTACTATGATGATTTCACTGAAGCTTTCTTT; cdr3_aa: CASSYYDDFTEAFF
clone_size: NA; v_call: TRBV6-5; d_call: TRBD2; j_call: TRBJ2-7; cdr3_nt: TGTGCCAGCAGGAAGACTAGCGGGAGCTTCTACGAGCAGTACTTC; cdr3_aa: CASRKTSGSFYEQYF
clone_size: once; v_call: TRBV5-1; d_call: NA; j_call: TRBJ1-2; cdr3_nt: TGCGCCAGCAGCTTACGCCAGGGAGCAACTAACTATGGCTACACCTTC; cdr3_aa: CASSLRQGATNYGYTF
clone_size: NA; v_call: TRBV20-1; d_call: TRBD2; j_call: TRBJ2-7; cdr3_nt: TGTACTAGCGGGAGGGCCGAAGAGCAGTACTTC; cdr3_aa: CTSGRAEEQYF
clone_size: NA; v_call: TRBV5-1; d_call: NA; j_call: TRBJ2-5; cdr3_nt: TGCGCCAGCAGCTTGCGGGGCGGGGAGACCCAGTACTTC; cdr3_aa: CASSLRGGETQYF
clone_size: NA; v_call: TRBV7-8; d_call: TRBD2; j_call: TRBJ2-7; cdr3_nt: TGTGCCAGCAGCTTAAAGCCAGTTTTGTGGGAGGGCGAGCAGTACTTC; cdr3_aa: CASSLKPVLWEGEQYF
clone_size: NA; v_call: TRBV30; d_call: NA; j_call: TRBJ2-5; cdr3_nt: TGTGCCTGGAGTGTACTAGGTTTCCGAGAGACCCAGTACTTC; cdr3_aa: CAWSVLGFRETQYF
clone_size: many; v_call: TRBV11-2; d_call: TRBD2; j_call: TRBJ2-7; cdr3_nt: TGTGCCAGCAGGAGACTAGCGGGAGGGCCCCTCTCCTACGAGCAGTACTTC; cdr3_aa: CASRRLAGGPLSYEQYF
clone_size: NA; v_call: TRBV5-8; d_call: NA; j_call: TRBJ1-1; cdr3_nt: TGTGCCAGCAGCTTGGTCGGGGCAGTGAACACTGAAGCTTTCTTT; cdr3_aa: CASSLVGAVNTEAFF
clone_size: NA; v_call: TRBV5-1; d_call: TRBD1; j_call: TRBJ2-2; cdr3_nt: TGCGCCAGCAGCTCCGGGACAGGCCTTAACACCGGGGAGCTGTTTTTT; cdr3_aa: CASSSGTGLNTGELFF
clone_size: NA; v_call: TRBV10-2; d_call: TRBD2; j_call: TRBJ2-3; cdr3_nt: TGCGCCAGCAGTGAGTTGACTAGCGGGCTAGATACGCAGTATTTT; cdr3_aa: CASSELTSGLDTQYF
clone_size: NA; v_call: TRBV7-2; d_call: NA; j_call: TRBJ2-2; cdr3_nt: TGTGCCAGCAGCTGGAACACCGGGGAGCTGTTTTTT; cdr3_aa: CASSWNTGELFF
clone_size: NA; v_call: TRBV5-1; d_call: NA; j_call: TRBJ2-3; cdr3_nt: TGCGCCAGCAGCCCGGGGGCCGACACAGATACGCAGTATTTT; cdr3_aa: CASSPGADTDTQYF